One T cell receptor (beta chain) is described in this entry. Its antigen is not known. The data stem from a study of T cells after yellow fever vaccination. Trimming cost V 0 bases and J 7 bases, with 11 bases left between them. Germline-derived CDR1 and CDR2 are SGHNT and YYREEE (reference sequence). The CDR3 loop spans 14 amino acids. Overall study findings and caveats: Just a small share of clonotypes turned up in the CD4 compartment as well as the CD8 compartment. The secondary response showed a weaker magnitude and a faster peak, day 5 versus 15. Abundant clonotypes from the bulk population could contaminate FACS-sorted repertoires.

Template-switching 5'RACE yielded the TCR cDNA; a universal primer site and UMIs were added in the process. TCRdb independently ran MiXCR on the 5' RACE reads; one entry per CDR3 protein. The sample yields approximately 510,000 distinct CDR3 sequences, 21% seen once. The chain joins TRBV5-4 to TRBJ2-1; no definite D call. The sample here was PBMCs, taken about 21 days after the first yellow fever vaccination. The TCR sequence derives from a man in his late teens or twenties who received the YFV17D yellow fever vaccine. The CDR3 DNA reads TGTGCCAGCAGCTTGGTAGGTCTGAAAAATGAGCAGTTCTTC. It yields the protein CASSLVGLKNEQFF.